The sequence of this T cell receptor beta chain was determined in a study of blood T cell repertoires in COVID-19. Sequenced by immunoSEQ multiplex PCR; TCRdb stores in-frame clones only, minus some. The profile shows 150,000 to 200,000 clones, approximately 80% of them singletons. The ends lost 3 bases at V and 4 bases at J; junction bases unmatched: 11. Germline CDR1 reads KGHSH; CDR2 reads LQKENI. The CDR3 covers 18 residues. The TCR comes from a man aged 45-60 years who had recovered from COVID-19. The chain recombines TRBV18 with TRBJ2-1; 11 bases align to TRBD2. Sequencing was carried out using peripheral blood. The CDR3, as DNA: TGTGCCAGCTCACCGGGACTAGCGGAGGCGACCTGGTACAATGAGCAGTTCTTC. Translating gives CASSPGLAEATWYNEQFF. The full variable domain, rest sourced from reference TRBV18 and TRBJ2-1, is NAGVMQNPRHLVRRRGQEARLRCSPMKGHSHVYWYRQLPEEGLKFMVYLQKENIIDESGMPKERFSAEFPKEGPSILRIQQVVRGDSAAYFCASSPGLAEATWYNEQFFGPGTRLTVL.